The clone carrying this T cell receptor (beta chain) showed up just once. What it recognizes is unknown. The sample belongs to a study of cytomegalovirus exposure and HLA in healthy donors. Overall study results and limits: Specific recognition of CMV antigens was confirmed in vitro for a few chains (all CMV-associated). Cytomegalovirus association was listed for 170 or so TCR beta chains. According to a subsequent analysis, TCR clusters from the first cohort were inclined to appear together in the roughly 120 validation repertoires.

V lost 1 base and J lost 4, with 7 bases in between. The germline gives CDR1 SGHTA, CDR2 FQGNSA. The CDR3 is made up of 13 amino acids. The table came from immunoSEQ multiplex PCR; TCRdb's copy has only in-frame clones and leaves some out. There are some 170,000 clones in the sample; approximately 87% occur only once, and 4.5% to 7% lies in the top ten. The TCR originated in a woman aged 25 to 39 in good health and CMV-seronegative. Source material: PBMCs. The chain recombines TRBV7-2 with TRBJ2-5; D gene unclear. The CDR3: CASSLVSPETQYF. The DNA of the CDR3 is TGTGCCAGCAGCTTAGTGTCCCCAGAGACCCAGTACTTC.